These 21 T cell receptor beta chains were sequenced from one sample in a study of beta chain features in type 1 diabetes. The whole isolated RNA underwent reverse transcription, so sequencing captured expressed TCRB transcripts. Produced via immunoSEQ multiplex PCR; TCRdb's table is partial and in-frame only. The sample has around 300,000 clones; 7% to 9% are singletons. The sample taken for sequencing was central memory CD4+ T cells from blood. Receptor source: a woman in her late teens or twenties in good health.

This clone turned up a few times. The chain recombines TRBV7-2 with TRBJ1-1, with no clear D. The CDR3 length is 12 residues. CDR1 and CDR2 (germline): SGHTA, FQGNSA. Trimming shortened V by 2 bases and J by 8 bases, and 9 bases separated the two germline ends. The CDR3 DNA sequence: TGTGCCAGCAGCTTAAGATACAGAGAAGCTTTCTTT. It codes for CASSLRYREAFF.

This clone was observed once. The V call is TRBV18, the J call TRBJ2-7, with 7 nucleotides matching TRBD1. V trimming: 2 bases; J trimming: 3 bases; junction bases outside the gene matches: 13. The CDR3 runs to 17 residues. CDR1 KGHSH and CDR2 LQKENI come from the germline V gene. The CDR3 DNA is TGTGCCAGCTCACCATTCCAGGGGGACAGTACTGTCTACGAGCAGTACTTC. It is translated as CASSPFQGDSTVYEQYF.

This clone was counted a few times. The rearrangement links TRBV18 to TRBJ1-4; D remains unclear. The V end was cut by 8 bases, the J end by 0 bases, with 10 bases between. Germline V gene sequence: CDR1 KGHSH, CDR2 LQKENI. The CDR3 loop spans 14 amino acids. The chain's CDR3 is CASREASTNEKLFF. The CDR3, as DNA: TGTGCCAGCCGAGAGGCCTCAACTAATGAAAAACTGTTTTTT.

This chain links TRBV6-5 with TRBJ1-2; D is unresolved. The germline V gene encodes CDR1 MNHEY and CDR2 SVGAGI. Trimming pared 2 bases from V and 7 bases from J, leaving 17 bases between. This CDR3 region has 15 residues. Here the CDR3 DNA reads TGTGCCAGCAGTTACCCGAACAGAGTTTGGGCTGGCTACACCTTC. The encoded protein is CASSYPNRVWAGYTF.

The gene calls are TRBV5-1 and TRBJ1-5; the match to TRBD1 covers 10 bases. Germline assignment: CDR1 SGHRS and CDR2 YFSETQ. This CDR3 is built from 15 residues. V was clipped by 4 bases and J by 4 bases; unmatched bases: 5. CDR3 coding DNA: TGCGCCAGCAGCCCGGGGACAGGGGTAAATCAGCCCCAGCATTTT. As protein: CASSPGTGVNQPQHF.

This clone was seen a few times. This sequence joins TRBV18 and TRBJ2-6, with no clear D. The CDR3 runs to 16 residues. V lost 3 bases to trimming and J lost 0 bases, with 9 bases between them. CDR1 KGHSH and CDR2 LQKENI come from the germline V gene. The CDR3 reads CASSPGGHSGANVLTF. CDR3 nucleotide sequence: TGTGCCAGCTCACCCGGTGGCCACTCTGGGGCCAACGTCCTGACTTTC. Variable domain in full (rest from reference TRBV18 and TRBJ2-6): NAGVMQNPRHLVRRRGQEARLRCSPMKGHSHVYWYRQLPEEGLKFMVYLQKENIIDESGMPKERFSAEFPKEGPSILRIQQVVRGDSAAYFCASSPGGHSGANVLTFGAGSRLTVL.

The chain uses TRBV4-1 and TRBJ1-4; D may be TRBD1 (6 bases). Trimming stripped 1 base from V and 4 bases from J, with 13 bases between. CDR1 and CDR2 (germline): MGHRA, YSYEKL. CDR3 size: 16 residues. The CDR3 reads CASSQADSRDNEKLFF. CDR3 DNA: TGCGCCAGCAGCCAAGCGGACAGCCGGGATAATGAAAAACTGTTTTTT.

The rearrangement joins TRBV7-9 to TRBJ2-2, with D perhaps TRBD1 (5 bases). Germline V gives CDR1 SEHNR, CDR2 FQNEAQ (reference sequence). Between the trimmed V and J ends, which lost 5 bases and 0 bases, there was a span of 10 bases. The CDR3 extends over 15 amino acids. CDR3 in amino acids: CASSPQGANTGELFF. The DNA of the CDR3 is TGTGCCAGCAGCCCCCAAGGGGCGAACACCGGGGAGCTGTTTTTT.

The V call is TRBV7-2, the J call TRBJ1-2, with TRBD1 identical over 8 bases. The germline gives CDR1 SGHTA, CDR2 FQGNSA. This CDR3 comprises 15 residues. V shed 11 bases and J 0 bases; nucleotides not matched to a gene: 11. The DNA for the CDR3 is TGTGCCGGGTCCGGTCAGGGGGCATCTAACTATGGCTACACCTTC. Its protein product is CAGSGQGASNYGYTF.

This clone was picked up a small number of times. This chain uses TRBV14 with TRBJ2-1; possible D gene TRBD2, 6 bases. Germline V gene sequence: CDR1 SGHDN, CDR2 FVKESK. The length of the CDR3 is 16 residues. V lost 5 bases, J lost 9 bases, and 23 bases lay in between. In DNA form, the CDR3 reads TGTGCCAGCAGCTCTAAGGTCCGGGGGAAGGTTAGTGAGCAGTTCTTC. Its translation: CASSSKVRGKVSEQFF.

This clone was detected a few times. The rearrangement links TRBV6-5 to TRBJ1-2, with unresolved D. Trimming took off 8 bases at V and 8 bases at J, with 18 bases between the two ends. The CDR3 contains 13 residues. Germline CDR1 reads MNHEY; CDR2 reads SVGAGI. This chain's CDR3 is CASGNNQERGYTF. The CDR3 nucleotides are TGTGCCAGCGGGAACAACCAGGAGCGAGGCTACACCTTC.

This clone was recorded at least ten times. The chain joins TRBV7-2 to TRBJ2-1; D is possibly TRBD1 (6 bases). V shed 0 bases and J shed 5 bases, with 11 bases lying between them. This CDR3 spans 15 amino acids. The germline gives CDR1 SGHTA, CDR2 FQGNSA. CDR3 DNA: TGTGCCAGCAGCTTAGCTGGACAGCCAAACAATGAGCAGTTCTTC. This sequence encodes CASSLAGQPNNEQFF.

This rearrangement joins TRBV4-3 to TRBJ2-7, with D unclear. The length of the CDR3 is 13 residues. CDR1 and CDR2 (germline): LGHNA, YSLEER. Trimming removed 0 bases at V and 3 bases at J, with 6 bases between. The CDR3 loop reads CASSQDLVYEQYF. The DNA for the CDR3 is TGCGCCAGCAGCCAAGATCTGGTCTACGAGCAGTACTTC.

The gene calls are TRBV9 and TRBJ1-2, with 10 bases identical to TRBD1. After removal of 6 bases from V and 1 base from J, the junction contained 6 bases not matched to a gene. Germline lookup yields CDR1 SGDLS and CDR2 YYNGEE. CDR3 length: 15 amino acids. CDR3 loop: CASNSGTGDNYGYTF. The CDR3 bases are TGTGCCAGCAATTCCGGGACAGGGGATAACTATGGCTACACCTTC.

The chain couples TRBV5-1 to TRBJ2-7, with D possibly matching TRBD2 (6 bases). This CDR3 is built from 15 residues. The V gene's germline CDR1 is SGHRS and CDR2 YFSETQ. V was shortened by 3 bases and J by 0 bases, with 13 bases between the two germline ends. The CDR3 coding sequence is TGCGCCAGCAGCTCCTCCCCTAGCGACTCCTACGAGCAGTACGTC. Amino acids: CASSSSPSDSYEQYV.

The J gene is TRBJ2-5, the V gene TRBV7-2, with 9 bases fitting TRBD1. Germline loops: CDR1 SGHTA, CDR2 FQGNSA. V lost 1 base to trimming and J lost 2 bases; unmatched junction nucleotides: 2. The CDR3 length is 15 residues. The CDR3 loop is CASSLGDRGQETQYF. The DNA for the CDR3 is TGTGCCAGCAGCTTAGGTGACAGGGGGCAAGAGACCCAGTACTTC.

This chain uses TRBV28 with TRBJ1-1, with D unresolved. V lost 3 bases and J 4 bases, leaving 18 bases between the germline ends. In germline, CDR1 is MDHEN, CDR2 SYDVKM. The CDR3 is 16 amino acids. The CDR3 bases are TGTGCCAGCAGTTTCTCCTATCTGGGAGCGGGCACTGAAGCTTTCTTT. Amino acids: CASSFSYLGAGTEAFF.

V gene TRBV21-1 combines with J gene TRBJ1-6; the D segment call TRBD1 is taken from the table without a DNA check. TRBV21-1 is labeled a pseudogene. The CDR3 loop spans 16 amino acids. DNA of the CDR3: TGTGCCAGCAGCAAAGGGCGGGGACAGTATGGTTCACCCCTCCACTTT. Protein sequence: CASSKGRGQYGSPLHF.

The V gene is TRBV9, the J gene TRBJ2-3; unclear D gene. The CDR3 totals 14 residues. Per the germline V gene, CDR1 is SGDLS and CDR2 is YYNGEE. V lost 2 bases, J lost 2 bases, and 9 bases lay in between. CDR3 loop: CASSVAAYTDTQYF. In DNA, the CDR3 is TGTGCCAGCAGCGTGGCTGCGTACACAGATACGCAGTATTTT.

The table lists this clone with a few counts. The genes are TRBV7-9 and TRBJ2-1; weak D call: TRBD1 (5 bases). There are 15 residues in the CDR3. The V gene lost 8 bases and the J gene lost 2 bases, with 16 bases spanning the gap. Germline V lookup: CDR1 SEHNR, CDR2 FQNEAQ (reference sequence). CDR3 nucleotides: TGTGCCAGCCTGGGCCGGCAGGGTACCTACAATGAGCAGTTCTTC. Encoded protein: CASLGRQGTYNEQFF.

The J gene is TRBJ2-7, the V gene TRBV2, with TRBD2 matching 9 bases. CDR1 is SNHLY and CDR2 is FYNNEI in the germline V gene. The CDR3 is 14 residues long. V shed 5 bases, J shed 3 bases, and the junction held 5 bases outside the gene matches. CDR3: CASSTAGGNYEQYF. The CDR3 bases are TGTGCCAGCAGTACAGCGGGAGGAAACTACGAGCAGTACTTC.